Presented here are 5 T cell receptor beta chains from one specimen sequenced in a study of identical twins. TCRdb re-analysed the 5' RACE reads in MiXCR, keeping a single row per CDR3 protein. Altogether hundreds of thousands of distinct CDR3 sequences are present, approximately 22% being singletons, with the ten largest covering more than 4%. The same sample was also studied in work on T cells expressing NK-cell markers.

Material for sequencing was PBMCs. These receptors came from a young woman in good health.

There are a few counts of this clonotype. The gene calls are TRBV7-2 and TRBJ2-3, with D maybe TRBD2 (5 bases). Germline V gene data show CDR1 as SGHTA and CDR2 as FQGNSA. Trimming removed 6 bases from V and 3 bases from J, with 13 bases in between. CDR3 length: 14 residues. The CDR3 sequence is CASRTGTSTDTQYF. The CDR3 DNA reads TGTGCCAGCAGAACCGGCACTAGTACAGATACGCAGTATTTT. The whole variable domain, filled in from reference TRBV7-2 and TRBJ2-3, reads GAGVSQSPSNKVTEKGKDVELRCDPISGHTALYWYRQSLGQGLEFLIYFQGNSAPDKSGLPSDRFSAERTGGSVSTLTIQRTQQEDSAVYLCASRTGTSTDTQYFGPGTRLTVL.

The chain combines TRBV12-3 or TRBV12-4 with TRBJ2-1; 7 positions agree with TRBD2. There are 16 residues in the CDR3. V dropped 5 bases and J dropped 5; count of bases not matched to a gene: 12. The CDR3 protein is CASSDGGTNLHNEQFF. CDR3 nucleotide sequence: TGTGCCAGCAGTGACGGCGGGACTAACTTACACAATGAGCAGTTCTTC.

This clonotype was seen only a few times. The rearrangement uses TRBV14 and TRBJ1-6; D gene unclear. The CDR3 is 15 residues long. CDR1 SGHDN and CDR2 FVKESK come from the germline V gene. Trimming stripped 0 bases from V and 7 bases from J, with 10 bases between. The CDR3 loop is CASSQDLGFNSPLHF. DNA for the CDR3: TGTGCCAGCAGCCAAGACTTGGGGTTCAATTCACCCCTCCACTTT.

The gene calls are TRBV10-3 and TRBJ2-5, with TRBD2 matching over 7 bases. The CDR3 is made up of 14 amino acids. The germline gives CDR1 ENHRY, CDR2 SYGVKD. V gave up 8 bases and J gave up 5 bases; unmatched junction bases: 11. The chain's CDR3 is CAIGAERGGETQYF. The CDR3 DNA reads TGTGCCATCGGGGCTGAGCGGGGAGGGGAGACCCAGTACTTC.

The sample holds a few counts of this clonotype. The V and J genes are TRBV24-1 and TRBJ2-2; TRBD2 agrees at 7 bases. The length of the CDR3 is 15 residues. The junction had 10 bases not matched to a gene; V was cut back by 5 bases and J by 8 bases. Germline lookup yields CDR1 KGHDR and CDR2 SFDVKD. CDR3: CATSGGTTTAGELFF. The CDR3 region has the DNA TGTGCCACCAGTGGCGGGACTACCACCGCGGGGGAGCTGTTTTTT.